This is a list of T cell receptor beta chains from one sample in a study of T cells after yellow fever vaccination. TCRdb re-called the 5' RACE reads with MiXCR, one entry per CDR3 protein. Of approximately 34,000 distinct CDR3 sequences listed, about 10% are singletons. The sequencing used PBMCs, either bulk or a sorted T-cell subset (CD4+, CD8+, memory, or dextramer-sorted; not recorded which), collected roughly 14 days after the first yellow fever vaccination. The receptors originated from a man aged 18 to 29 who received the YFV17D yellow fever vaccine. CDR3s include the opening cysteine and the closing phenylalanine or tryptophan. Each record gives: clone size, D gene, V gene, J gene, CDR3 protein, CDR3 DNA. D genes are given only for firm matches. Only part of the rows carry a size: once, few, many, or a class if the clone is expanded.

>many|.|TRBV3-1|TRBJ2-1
CASSQTGGAPFF
TGTGCCAGCAGCCAGACCGGGGGCGCCCCGTTCTTC
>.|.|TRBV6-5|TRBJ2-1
CASSYTGGRVRFF
TGTGCCAGCAGTTACACGGGGGGCCGGGTAAGGTTCTTC
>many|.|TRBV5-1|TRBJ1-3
CASSLGELGNTIYF
TGCGCCAGCAGCTTGGGAGAGCTTGGAAACACCATATATTTT
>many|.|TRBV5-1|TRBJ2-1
CASSLAGVSNEQFF
TGCGCCAGCAGCTTGGCCGGAGTCTCCAATGAGCAGTTCTTC
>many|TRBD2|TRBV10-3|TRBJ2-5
CAIRGTSGGPYQETQYF
TGTGCCATCAGGGGGACTAGCGGGGGGCCCTACCAAGAGACCCAGTACTTC
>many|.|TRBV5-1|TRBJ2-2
CASSLVGSQNTGELFF
TGCGCCAGCAGCTTGGTAGGCAGCCAAAACACCGGGGAGCTGTTTTTT
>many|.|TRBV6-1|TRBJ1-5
CASSKDGYNQPQHF
TGTGCCAGCAGTAAGGACGGTTACAATCAGCCCCAGCATTTT
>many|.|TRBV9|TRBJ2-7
CASSQGGNSYEQYF
TGTGCCAGCAGCCAGGGGGGAAACTCCTACGAGCAGTACTTC
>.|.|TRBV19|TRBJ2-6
CASRAQSSGANVLTF
TGTGCCAGCCGCGCTCAGAGCTCTGGGGCCAACGTCCTGACTTTC
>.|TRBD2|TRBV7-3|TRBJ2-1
CASSPASGGAYNEQFF
TGTGCCAGCAGCCCCGCTAGCGGGGGGGCCTACAATGAGCAGTTCTTC
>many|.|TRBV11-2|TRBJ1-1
CASGIQEALGAFF
TGTGCCAGCGGCATTCAGGAGGCTTTAGGGGCTTTCTTT
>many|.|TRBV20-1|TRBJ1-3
CSAREYRAGNTIYF
TGCAGTGCTAGAGAATACAGGGCTGGAAACACCATATATTTT
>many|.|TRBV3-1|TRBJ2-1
CASSQGYNEQFF
TGTGCCAGCAGCCAAGGCTACAATGAGCAGTTCTTC
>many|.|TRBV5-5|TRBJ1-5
CASSPGGGHQPQHF
TGTGCCAGCAGCCCCGGCGGGGGGCATCAGCCCCAGCATTTT
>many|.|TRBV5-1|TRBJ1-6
CASSLQGDNSPLHF
TGCGCCAGCAGCCTCCAGGGAGATAATTCACCCCTCCACTTT
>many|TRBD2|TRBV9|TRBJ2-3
CASSAGTRGDTQYF
TGTGCCAGCAGCGCCGGGACTAGGGGAGATACGCAGTATTTT
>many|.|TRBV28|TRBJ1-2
CASTRTELYGYTF
TGTGCCAGCACCAGGACGGAGCTCTATGGCTACACCTTC
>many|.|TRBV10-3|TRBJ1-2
CAIGGTNYGYTF
TGTGCCATCGGGGGGACCAACTATGGCTACACCTTC
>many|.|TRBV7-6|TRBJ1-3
CASSFGVGPVPGNTIYF
TGTGCCAGCAGCTTCGGGGTGGGGCCGGTCCCTGGAAACACCATATATTTT
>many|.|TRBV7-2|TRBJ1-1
CASSSSPQGRGAFF
TGTGCCAGCAGCTCAAGCCCACAGGGACGGGGAGCTTTCTTT
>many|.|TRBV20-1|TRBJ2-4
CSARDPMSLAKNIQYF
TGCAGTGCTAGAGATCCCATGTCGCTAGCCAAAAACATTCAGTACTTC
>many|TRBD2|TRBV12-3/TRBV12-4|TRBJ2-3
CASRPSGGGTDTQYF
TGTGCCAGCAGACCCTCGGGGGGAGGAACAGATACGCAGTATTTT
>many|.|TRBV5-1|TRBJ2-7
CASSLGGGRYEQYF
TGCGCCAGCAGCTTGGGAGGCGGACGCTACGAGCAGTACTTC
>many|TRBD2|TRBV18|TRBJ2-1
CASSPRVLAGIKNEQFF
TGTGCCAGCTCACCAAGGGTTCTAGCGGGGATTAAGAATGAGCAGTTCTTC
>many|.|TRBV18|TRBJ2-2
CASFTYTGELFF
TGTGCCAGCTTCACTTACACCGGGGAGCTGTTTTTT
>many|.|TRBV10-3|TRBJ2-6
CAISDAGQISVWANVLTF
TGTGCCATCAGTGACGCGGGACAGATTTCCGTCTGGGCCAACGTCCTGACTTTC
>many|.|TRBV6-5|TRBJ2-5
CASSLAATYQETQYF
TGTGCCAGCAGTTTGGCTGCGACGTACCAAGAGACCCAGTACTTC
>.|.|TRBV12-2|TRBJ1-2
CAMSSGGYGYTF
TGTGCCATGAGCTCCGGTGGATATGGCTACACCTTC
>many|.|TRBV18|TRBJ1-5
CASSPGPPARPQHF
TGTGCCAGCTCACCGGGTCCCCCGGCAAGACCCCAGCATTTT
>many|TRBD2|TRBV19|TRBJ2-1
CASSIEGSGGAIDEQFF
TGTGCCAGTAGTATAGAGGGCAGCGGGGGGGCCATCGATGAGCAGTTCTTC
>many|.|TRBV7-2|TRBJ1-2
CASSLAGTANYGYTF
TGTGCCAGCAGCTTAGCGGGAACAGCTAACTATGGCTACACCTTC
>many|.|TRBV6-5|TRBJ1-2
CASSPSSWGGAEGYTF
TGTGCCAGCAGCCCCTCGTCATGGGGGGGCGCAGAGGGCTACACCTTC
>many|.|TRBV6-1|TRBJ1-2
CASTEDVDYGYTF
TGTGCCAGCACCGAAGATGTCGACTATGGCTACACCTTC